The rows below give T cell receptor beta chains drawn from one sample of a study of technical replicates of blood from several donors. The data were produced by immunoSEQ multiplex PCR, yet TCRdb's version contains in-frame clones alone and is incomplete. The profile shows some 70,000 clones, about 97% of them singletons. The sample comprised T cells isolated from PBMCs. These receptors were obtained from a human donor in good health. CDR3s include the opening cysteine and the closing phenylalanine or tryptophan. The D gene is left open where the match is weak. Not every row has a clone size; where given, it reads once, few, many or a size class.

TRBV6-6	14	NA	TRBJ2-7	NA	CASSYRRQPYEQYF	TGTGCCAGCAGTTACCGAAGACAGCCCTACGAGCAGTACTTC
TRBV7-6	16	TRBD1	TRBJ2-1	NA	CASSSRQGPSFDEQFF	TGTGCCAGCAGCTCACGACAGGGGCCTTCCTTCGATGAGCAGTTCTTC
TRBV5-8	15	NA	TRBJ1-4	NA	CASSSYGQTNEKLFF	TGTGCCAGCAGCTCGTATGGACAGACTAATGAAAAACTGTTTTTT
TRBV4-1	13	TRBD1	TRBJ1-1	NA	CASSQQGASEAFF	TGCGCCAGCAGCCAGCAGGGGGCTAGTGAGGCTTTCTTT
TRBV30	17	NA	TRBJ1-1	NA	CAWSLQLLVRGNTEAFF	TGTGCCTGGAGTCTTCAGTTACTAGTGAGAGGGAACACTGAAGCTTTCTTT
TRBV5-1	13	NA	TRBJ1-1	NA	CASSQTANTEAFF	TGCGCCAGCAGTCAAACAGCGAACACTGAAGCTTTCTTT
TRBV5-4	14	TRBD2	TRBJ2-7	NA	CASSLLGTGGEQYF	TGTGCCAGCAGCTTGTTAGGTACGGGGGGCGAGCAGTACTTC
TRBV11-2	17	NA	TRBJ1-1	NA	CASSHLGGAKMNTEAFF	TGTGCCAGCAGTCACTTGGGGGGTGCAAAAATGAACACTGAAGCTTTCTTT
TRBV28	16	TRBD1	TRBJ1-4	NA	CASSQYQGAGNEKLFF	TGTGCCAGCAGTCAGTATCAGGGGGCTGGGAATGAAAAACTGTTTTTT
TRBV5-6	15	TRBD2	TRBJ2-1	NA	CASSLRLAGPREQFF	TGTGCCAGCAGCCTAAGACTAGCGGGGCCCAGGGAACAGTTCTTC
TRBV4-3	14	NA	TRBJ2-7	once	CASSQLVTAGEQYF	TGCGCCAGCAGCCAGCTCGTCACAGCGGGCGAGCAGTACTTC
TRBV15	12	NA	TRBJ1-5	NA	CATVQGNQPQHF	TGTGCCACCGTCCAGGGGAATCAGCCCCAGCATTTT
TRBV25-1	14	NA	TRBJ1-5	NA	CASSEVGVGQPQHF	TGTGCCAGCAGTGAAGTAGGGGTAGGACAGCCCCAGCATTTT
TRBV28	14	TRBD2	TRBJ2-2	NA	CASSIAGTTGELFF	TGTGCCAGCAGTATAGCGGGGACCACCGGGGAGCTGTTTTTT
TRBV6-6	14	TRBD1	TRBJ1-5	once	CASSYGDRAQPQHF	TGTGCCAGCAGCTATGGGGACAGGGCTCAGCCCCAGCATTTT
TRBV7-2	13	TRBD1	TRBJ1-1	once	CASSFYDRGPAFF	TGTGCCAGCAGCTTCTATGACAGGGGGCCAGCTTTCTTT
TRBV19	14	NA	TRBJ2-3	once	CASSIALLADTQYF	TGTGCCAGTAGTATAGCCCTCCTAGCGGATACGCAGTATTTT
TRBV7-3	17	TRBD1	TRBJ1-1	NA	CASSLNPGQGASREAFF	TGTGCCAGCAGCTTAAACCCGGGACAGGGGGCCTCACGGGAAGCTTTCTTT
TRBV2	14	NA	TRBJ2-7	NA	CASSELRRPDSQYF	TGTGCCAGCAGTGAACTCAGAAGGCCGGACAGTCAGTACTTC
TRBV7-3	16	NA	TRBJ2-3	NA	CASSLVSGTSTDTQYF	TGTGCCAGCAGCTTAGTGTCGGGTACAAGCACAGATACGCAGTATTTT
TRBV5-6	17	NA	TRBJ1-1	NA	CASSSRGWAGLNTEAFF	TGTGCCAGCAGCTCGCGGGGGTGGGCAGGCTTGAACACTGAAGCTTTCTTT
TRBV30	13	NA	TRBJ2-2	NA	CAWRTDNTGELFF	TGTGCCTGGAGGACAGATAACACCGGGGAGCTGTTTTTT
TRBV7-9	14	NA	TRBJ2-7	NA	CASSSAGSIYEQYF	TGTGCCAGCAGCTCGGCCGGGTCGATCTACGAGCAGTACTTC
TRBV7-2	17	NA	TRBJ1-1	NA	CASSLLRLGFMNTEAFF	TGTGCCAGCAGCTTACTCCGTCTAGGTTTCATGAACACTGAAGCTTTCTTT
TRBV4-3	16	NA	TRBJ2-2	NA	CASSQVVGVSTGELFF	TGCGCCAGCAGCCAAGTAGTCGGGGTCTCCACCGGGGAGCTGTTTTTT
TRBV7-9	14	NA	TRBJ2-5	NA	CASSLIAYQETQYF	TGTGCCAGCAGCTTAATAGCGTACCAAGAGACCCAGTACTTC
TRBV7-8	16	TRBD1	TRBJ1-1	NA	CASSPRQGIVWTEAFF	TGTGCCAGCAGCCCGCGACAGGGGATAGTATGGACTGAAGCTTTCTTT
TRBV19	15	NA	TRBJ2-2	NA	CASSIVGRGSGELFF	TGTGCCAGTAGTATAGTCGGCAGGGGATCCGGGGAGCTGTTTTTT
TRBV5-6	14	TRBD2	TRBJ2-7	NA	CASSLGQAGVMQYF	TGTGCCAGCAGCTTGGGACAAGCGGGAGTGATGCAGTACTTC
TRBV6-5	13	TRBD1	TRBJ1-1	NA	CASRLTGNKEAFF	TGTGCCAGCAGGCTGACAGGGAACAAAGAAGCTTTCTTT
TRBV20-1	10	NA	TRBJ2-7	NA	CSARDYEQYF	TGCAGTGCCAGGGACTACGAGCAGTACTTC
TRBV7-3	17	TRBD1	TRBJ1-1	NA	CASSLTGTGAYLRMAFF	TGTGCCAGCAGCTTAACCGGGACAGGGGCTTATCTACGAATGGCTTTCTTT
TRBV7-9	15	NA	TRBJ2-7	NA	CASSLVLGGSYEQYF	TGTGCCAGCAGCTTAGTTTTAGGGGGCTCCTACGAGCAGTACTTC
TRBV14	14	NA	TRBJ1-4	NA	CASSRAATNEKLFF	TGTGCCAGCAGCCGAGCGGCAACTAATGAAAAACTGTTTTTT
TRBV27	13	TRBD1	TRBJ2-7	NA	CASSLSRGHEQYF	TGTGCCAGCAGTTTAAGCAGGGGGCACGAGCAGTACTTC
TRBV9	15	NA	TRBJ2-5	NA	CASSPPDRLQETQYF	TGTGCCAGCAGCCCCCCGGACAGACTCCAAGAGACCCAGTACTTC
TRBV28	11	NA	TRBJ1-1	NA	CASSLSYEAFF	TGTGCCAGCAGTTTAAGCTATGAAGCTTTCTTT
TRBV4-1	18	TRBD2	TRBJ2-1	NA	CASSQYPQKAGGHNEQFF	TGCGCCAGCAGCCAATACCCCCAAAAAGCGGGAGGGCATAATGAGCAGTTCTTC
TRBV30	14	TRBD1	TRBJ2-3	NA	CAWGRQGRYDTQYF	TGTGCCTGGGGGCGACAGGGGCGGTACGATACGCAGTATTTT
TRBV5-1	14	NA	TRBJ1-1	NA	CASSLGQMNTEAFF	TGCGCCAGCAGCTTGGGACAAATGAACACTGAAGCTTTCTTT
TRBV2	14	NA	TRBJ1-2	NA	CASTFGRELRGYTF	TGTGCCAGCACTTTCGGCAGGGAATTGCGGGGCTACACCTTC
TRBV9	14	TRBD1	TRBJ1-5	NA	CASSETGNAQPQHF	TGTGCCAGCAGCGAGACAGGGAACGCTCAGCCCCAGCATTTT
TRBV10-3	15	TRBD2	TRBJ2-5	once	CATSPTSGIQETQYF	TGTGCCACATCTCCGACTAGCGGGATCCAAGAGACCCAGTACTTC
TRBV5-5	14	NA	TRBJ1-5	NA	CASSLWGDNQPQHF	TGTGCCAGCAGCTTGTGGGGGGACAATCAGCCCCAGCATTTT